This T cell receptor (beta chain) was captured by sequencing in a study of shared clonotypes between healthy human individuals. CDR3 length equals 13 residues. Germline V gene data show CDR1 as SQVTM and CDR2 as ANQGSEA. V lost 3 bases to trimming and J lost 8 bases, with 13 bases between them. Sequencing was performed with immunoSEQ multiplex PCR; in TCRdb, only in-frame clones are kept and a portion is missing. This repertoire shows over a million clones, more than 95% found once; its top ten account for roughly 1.1%. The specimen was naive CD4+ T cells sorted from blood. This sample's subset: CD45RA+ positively selected. V usage is TRBV29-1 and J usage is TRBJ1-4; maybe TRBD1 (5 bases). This sequence was found in a man between 25 and 39 years old in good health. CDR3 DNA sequence: TGCAGCGTTGAGGCAGGGACGAGGGAAAAACTGTTTTTT. Translated: CSVEAGTREKLFF.